The next 2 T cell receptor beta chains were all read from a single sample in a study of blood T cell repertoires in COVID-19. TCRdb keeps only in-frame clones here, not all; method: immunoSEQ multiplex PCR. Of roughly 68,000 clones in the sample, around 90% were seen once. Sequencing used peripheral blood. The receptors shown here come from a woman between 45 and 65 years old with COVID-19, enrolled during active disease.

A single count supports this clone. An end of the junction differs from the germline gene, which may be a read error. This chain uses TRBV5-6 with TRBJ2-7; TRBD1 matches at 8 bases. The CDR3 totals 14 residues. CDR1 is SGHDT, CDR2 YYEEEE, per germline. In DNA, the CDR3 is TGTGCCAGCAGCTTCTTAACGACAGGGGCCTCGACTCCCTTC. Residues: CASSFLTTGASTPF.

V and J are TRBV29-1 and TRBJ2-1, with D maybe TRBD1 (6 bases). This CDR3 spans 12 amino acids. Trimming stripped 8 bases from V and 9 bases from J, with 17 bases between. CDR1 SQVTM and CDR2 ANQGSEA come from the germline V gene. The CDR3 region is CSSVVSRGEQFF. CDR3 nucleotides: TGCAGCTCAGTTGTGTCCAGGGGTGAGCAGTTCTTC.